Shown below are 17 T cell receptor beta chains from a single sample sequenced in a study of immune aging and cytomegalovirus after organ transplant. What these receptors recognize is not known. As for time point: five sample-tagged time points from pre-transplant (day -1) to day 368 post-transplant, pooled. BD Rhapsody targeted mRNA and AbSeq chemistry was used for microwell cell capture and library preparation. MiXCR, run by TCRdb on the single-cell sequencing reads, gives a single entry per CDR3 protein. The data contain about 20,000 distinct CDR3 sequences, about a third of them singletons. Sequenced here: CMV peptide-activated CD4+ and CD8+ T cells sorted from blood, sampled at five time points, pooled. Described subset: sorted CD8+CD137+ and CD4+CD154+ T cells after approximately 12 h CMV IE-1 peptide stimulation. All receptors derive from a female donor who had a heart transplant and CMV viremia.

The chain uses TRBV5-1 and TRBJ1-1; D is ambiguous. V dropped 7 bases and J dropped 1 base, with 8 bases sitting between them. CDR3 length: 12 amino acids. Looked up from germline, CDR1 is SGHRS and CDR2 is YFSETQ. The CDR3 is CASSAGNTEAFF. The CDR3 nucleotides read TGCGCCAGCTCAGCGGGGAACACTGAAGCTTTCTTT.

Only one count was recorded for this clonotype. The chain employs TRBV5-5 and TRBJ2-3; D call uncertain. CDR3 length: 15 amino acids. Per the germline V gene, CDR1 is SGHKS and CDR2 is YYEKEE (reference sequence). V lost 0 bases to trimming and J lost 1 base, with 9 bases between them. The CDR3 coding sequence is TGTGCCAGCAGCTTGGGAGATCGGGGCACAGATACGCAGTATTTT. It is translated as CASSLGDRGTDTQYF.

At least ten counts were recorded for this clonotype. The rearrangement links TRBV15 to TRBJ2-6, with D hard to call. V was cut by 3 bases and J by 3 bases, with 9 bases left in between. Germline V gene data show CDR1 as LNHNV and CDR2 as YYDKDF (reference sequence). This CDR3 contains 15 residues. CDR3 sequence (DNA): TGTGCCACCAGCAGTAACCCAGGTGGGGCCAACGTCCTGACTTTC. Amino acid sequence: CATSSNPGGANVLTF.

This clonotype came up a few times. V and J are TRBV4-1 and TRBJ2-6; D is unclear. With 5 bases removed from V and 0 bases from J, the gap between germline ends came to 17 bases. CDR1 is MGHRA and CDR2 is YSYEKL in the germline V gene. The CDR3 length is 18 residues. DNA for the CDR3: TGCGCCAGCAGCTCTCGCATGGCGGTCCGCTCTGGGGCCAACGTCCTGACTTTC. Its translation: CASSSRMAVRSGANVLTF.

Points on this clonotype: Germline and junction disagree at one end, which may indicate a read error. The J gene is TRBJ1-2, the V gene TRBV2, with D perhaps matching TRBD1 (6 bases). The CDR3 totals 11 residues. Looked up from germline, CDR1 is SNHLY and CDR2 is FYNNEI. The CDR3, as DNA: TGTGCCAGCGGGAGGGGGTATGGCAACACCTTC. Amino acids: CASGRGYGNTF.

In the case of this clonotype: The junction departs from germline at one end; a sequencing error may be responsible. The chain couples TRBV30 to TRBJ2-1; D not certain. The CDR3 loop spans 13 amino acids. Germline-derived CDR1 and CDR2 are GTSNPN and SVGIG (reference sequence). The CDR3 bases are TGTGCCTGGAGCCTTGTTGGGTCCAATGAGCGGTTCTTC. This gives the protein CAWSLVGSNERFF.

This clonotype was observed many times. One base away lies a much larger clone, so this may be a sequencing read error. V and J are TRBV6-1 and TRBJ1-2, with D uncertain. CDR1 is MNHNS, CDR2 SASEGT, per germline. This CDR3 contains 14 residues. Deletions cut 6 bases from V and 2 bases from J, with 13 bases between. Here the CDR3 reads CASSVTSANYGYTF. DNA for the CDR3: TGTGCCAGCAGCGTGACTTCCGCGAACTATGGCTACACCTTC.

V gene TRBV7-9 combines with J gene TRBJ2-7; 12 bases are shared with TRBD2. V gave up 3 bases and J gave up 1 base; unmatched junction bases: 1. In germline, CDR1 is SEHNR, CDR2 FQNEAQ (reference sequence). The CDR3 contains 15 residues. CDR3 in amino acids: CASSLTSGGSYEQYF. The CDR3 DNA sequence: TGTGCCAGCAGCTTGACTAGCGGGGGATCCTACGAGCAGTACTTC.

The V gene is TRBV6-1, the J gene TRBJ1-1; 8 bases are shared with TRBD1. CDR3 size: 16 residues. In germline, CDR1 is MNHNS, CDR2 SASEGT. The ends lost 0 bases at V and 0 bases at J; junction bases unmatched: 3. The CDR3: CASSEARTGMNTEAFF. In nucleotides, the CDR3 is TGTGCCAGCAGTGAAGCGAGGACAGGGATGAACACTGAAGCTTTCTTT.

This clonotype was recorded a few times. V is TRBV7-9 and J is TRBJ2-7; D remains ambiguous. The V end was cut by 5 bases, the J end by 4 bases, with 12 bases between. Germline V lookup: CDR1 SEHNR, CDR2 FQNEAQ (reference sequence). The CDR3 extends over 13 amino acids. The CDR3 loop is CASSPFGPYEQYF. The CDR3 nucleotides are TGTGCCAGCAGCCCCTTTGGGCCATACGAGCAGTACTTC.

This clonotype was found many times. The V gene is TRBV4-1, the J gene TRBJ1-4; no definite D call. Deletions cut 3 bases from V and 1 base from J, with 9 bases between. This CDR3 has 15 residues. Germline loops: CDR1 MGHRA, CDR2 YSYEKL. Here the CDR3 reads CASSQVLGTNEKLFF. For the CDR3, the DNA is TGCGCCAGCAGCCAGGTATTAGGAACTAATGAAAAACTGTTTTTT.

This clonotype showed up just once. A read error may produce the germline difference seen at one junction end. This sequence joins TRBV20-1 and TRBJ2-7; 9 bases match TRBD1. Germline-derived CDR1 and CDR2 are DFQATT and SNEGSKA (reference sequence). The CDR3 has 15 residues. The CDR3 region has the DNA TGCAGTGCTAGAGATCAGGGGACAGGGCTCAACGAGCAGTGCTTC. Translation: CSARDQGTGLNEQCF.

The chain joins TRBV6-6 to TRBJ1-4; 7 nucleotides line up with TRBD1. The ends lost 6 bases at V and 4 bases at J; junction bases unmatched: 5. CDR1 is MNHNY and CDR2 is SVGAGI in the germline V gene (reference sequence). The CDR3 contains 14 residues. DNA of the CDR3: TGTGCCAGCAGCCGGACAGGAGTTAATGAAAAACTGTTTTTT. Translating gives CASSRTGVNEKLFF.

CDR3 loop: CASSGPRGDTQYF. CDR3 DNA: TGTGCCAGCAGCGGACCCCGGGGAGATACGCAGTATTTT. V usage is TRBV6-6 and J usage is TRBJ2-3, with a tentative D call TRBD2 (5 bases). This CDR3 comprises 13 residues. CDR1 MNHNY and CDR2 SVGAGI come from the germline V gene (reference sequence). The V and J ends lost 6 bases and 5 bases respectively, with 12 bases between them.

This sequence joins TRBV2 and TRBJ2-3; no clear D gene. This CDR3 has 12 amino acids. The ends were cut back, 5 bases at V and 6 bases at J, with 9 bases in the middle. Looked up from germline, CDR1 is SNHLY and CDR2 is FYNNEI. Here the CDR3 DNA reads TGTGCCAGCAGTTCCGGTGGGGATACGCAGTATTTT. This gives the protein CASSSGGDTQYF.

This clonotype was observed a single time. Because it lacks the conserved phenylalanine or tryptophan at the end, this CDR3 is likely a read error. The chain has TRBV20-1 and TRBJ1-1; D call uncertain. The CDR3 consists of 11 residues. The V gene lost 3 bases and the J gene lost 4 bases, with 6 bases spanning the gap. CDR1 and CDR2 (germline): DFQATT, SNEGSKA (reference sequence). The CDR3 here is CSARVFTEAFL. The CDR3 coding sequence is TGCAGTGCTAGGGTATTCACTGAAGCTTTCTTA.

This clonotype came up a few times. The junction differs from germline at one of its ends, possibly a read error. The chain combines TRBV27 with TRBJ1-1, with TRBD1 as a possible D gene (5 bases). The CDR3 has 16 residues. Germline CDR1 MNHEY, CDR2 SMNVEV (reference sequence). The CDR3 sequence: CASSLSTGHGIRDRYF. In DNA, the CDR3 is TGTGCCAGCAGTTTATCTACAGGCCATGGGATAAGAGATCGTTACTTT.